This T cell receptor beta chain comes out of a study of T cell changes during pregnancy in multiple sclerosis. Method: immunoSEQ multiplex PCR; TCRdb's copy keeps in-frame clones and lacks some. This sample has 55,000 to 85,000 clones, with around nine tenths found just once. V lost 3 bases to trimming and J lost 5 bases; unmatched junction nucleotides: 5. CDR3 size: 15 residues. Germline CDR1 is SGHRS and CDR2 is YFSETQ. This chain joins TRBV5-1 and TRBJ2-3; 11 nucleotides match TRBD2. The source material was peripheral blood, sampled in the third trimester of pregnancy. The clonotype comes from a female donor with multiple sclerosis, enrolled in a pregnancy study. Written as DNA, the CDR3 is TGCGCCAGCAGCTCCGGGACTAGCGGAGGAGATACGCAGTATTTT. It codes for CASSSGTSGGDTQYF. Full variable domain (remainder filled in from reference TRBV5-1 and TRBJ2-3): KAGVTQTPRYLIKTRGQQVTLSCSPISGHRSVSWYQQTPGQGLQFLFEYFSETQRNKGNFPGRFSGRQFSNSRSEMNVSTLELGDSALYLCASSSGTSGGDTQYFGPGTRLTVL.